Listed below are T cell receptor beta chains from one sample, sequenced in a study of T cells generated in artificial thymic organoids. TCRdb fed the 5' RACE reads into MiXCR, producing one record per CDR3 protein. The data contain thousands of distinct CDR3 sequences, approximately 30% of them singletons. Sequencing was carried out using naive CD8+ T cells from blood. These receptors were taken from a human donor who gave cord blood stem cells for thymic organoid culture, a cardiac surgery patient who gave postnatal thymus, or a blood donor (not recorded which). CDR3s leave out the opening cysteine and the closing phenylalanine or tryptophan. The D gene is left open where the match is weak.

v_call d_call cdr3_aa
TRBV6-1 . ASRSGHWATDTQY
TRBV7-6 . ASSLLPVGSPLH
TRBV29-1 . SVTNRESSYNEQF
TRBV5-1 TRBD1 ASSLSPGQGSYEQY
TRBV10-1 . ASSENPGEYGEQY
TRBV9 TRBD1 ASSVDIQGVNTGELF
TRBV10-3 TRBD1 AISGPGQGNTGELF
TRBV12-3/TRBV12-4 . ASSLGGLVEKLF
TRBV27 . ASSQGGQTYEQY
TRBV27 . ASSPQGPYSYEQY
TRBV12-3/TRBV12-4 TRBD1 ASSQTGDEQY